One sample yielded the 32 T cell receptor beta chains listed below, sequenced in a study of T cells in Graves' hyperthyroidism and ophthalmopathy. The TCR beta CDR3 regions underwent amplification using RNA transcripts as the source. TCR CDR3 regions were first amplified by RT-PCR with HTBI primers. TCRdb used MiXCR to reprocess the multiplex PCR reads, holding one entry per CDR3 protein. The sample has approximately 520,000 distinct CDR3 sequences, roughly a quarter seen once; the top ten hold approximately 11%. The sample taken for sequencing was blood. The receptors derive from a woman in her twenties or thirties with Graves' ophthalmopathy.

The table lists this clonotype with a few counts. This rearrangement joins TRBV7-2 to TRBJ2-7, with TRBD1 as a possible D gene (6 bases). Trimming pared 5 bases from V and 0 bases from J, leaving 11 bases between. In germline, CDR1 is SGHTA, CDR2 FQGNSA. The CDR3 runs 14 residues. The CDR3 region is CASSGDTVSYEQYF. CDR3 in DNA: TGTGCCAGCAGCGGGGACACCGTCTCCTACGAGCAGTACTTC.

This sequence joins TRBV4-1 and TRBJ1-5; D ambiguous. V gave up 0 bases and J gave up 0 bases, with 21 bases separating them. CDR3 size: 20 residues. CDR1 and CDR2 (germline): MGHRA, YSYEKL. CDR3 in DNA: TGCGCCAGCAGCCAAGATCTGGTAGGAAGTAGTCGTAATAGCAATCAGCCCCAGCATTTT. This gives the protein CASSQDLVGSSRNSNQPQHF.

The chain couples TRBV20-1 to TRBJ1-5, with D maybe TRBD1 (5 bases). V lost 3 bases, J lost 6 bases, and 12 bases lay in between. Germline V gives CDR1 DFQATT, CDR2 SNEGSKA (reference sequence). There are 13 residues in the CDR3. The CDR3 region is CSARETVLQPQHF. The CDR3 nucleotides read TGCAGTGCTAGGGAGACAGTGCTTCAGCCCCAGCATTTT.

The table lists this clonotype with a few counts. The rearrangement links TRBV9 to TRBJ1-3; D gene uncertain. Germline V CDR1 and CDR2: SGDLS, YYNGEE. The CDR3 totals 15 residues. The V end was cut by 0 bases, the J end by 0 bases, with 7 bases between. Here the CDR3 DNA reads TGTGCCAGCAGCGTAGATGTGAGCTCTGGAAACACCATATATTTT. Its translation is CASSVDVSSGNTIYF.

This clonotype was seen repeatedly, ten times or more. This chain joins TRBV4-2 and TRBJ1-1, with a tentative D call TRBD1 (5 bases). Trimming pared 4 bases from V and 2 bases from J, leaving 11 bases between. Germline-derived CDR1 and CDR2 are LGHNA and YNFKEQ. CDR3 length: 14 amino acids. The CDR3 coding sequence is TGTGCCAGCAGCCCCTCGGGGCTCAACACTGAAGCTTTCTTT. Amino acids: CASSPSGLNTEAFF.

This clonotype has at least ten counts. The chain recombines TRBV6-5 with TRBJ1-1; D gene unclear. V lost 2 bases and J lost 0, with 10 bases in between. The CDR3 runs 15 residues. Germline V gene data show CDR1 as MNHEY and CDR2 as SVGAGI. CDR3 loop: CASSYPGAMNTEAFF. CDR3 nucleotides: TGTGCCAGCAGTTACCCGGGAGCTATGAACACTGAAGCTTTCTTT.

The sample holds a few counts of this clonotype. The rearrangement uses TRBV15 and TRBJ2-5; D is ambiguous. Germline loops: CDR1 LNHNV, CDR2 YYDKDF (reference sequence). The V gene lost 3 bases and the J gene lost 5 bases, with 10 bases spanning the gap. The CDR3 is 13 residues long. The CDR3, as DNA: TGTGCCACCAGCAGTATTCTAAGGGAGACCCAGTACTTC. The encoded protein is CATSSILRETQYF. The complete variable domain, with remaining parts taken from reference TRBV15 and TRBJ2-5, reads DAMVIQNPRYQVTQFGKPVTLSCSQTLNHNVMYWYQQKSSQAPKLLFHYYDKDFNNEADTPDNFQSRRPNTSFCFLDIRSPGLGDTAMYLCATSSILRETQYFGPGTRLLVL.

This clonotype occurred many times. The chain uses TRBV20-1 and TRBJ1-5; 9 bases fit TRBD1. The J segment lost 5 bases and the V segment lost 3 bases, leaving 5 bases of the junction unmatched. Germline CDR1 is DFQATT and CDR2 is SNEGSKA (reference sequence). The CDR3 runs to 14 residues. CDR3 loop: CSARGQGGDQPQHF. In nucleotides, the CDR3 is TGCAGTGCTAGGGGACAGGGAGGAGATCAGCCCCAGCATTTT.

Many counts were recorded for this clonotype. The rearrangement links TRBV6-5 to TRBJ1-1; 7 positions agree with TRBD1. CDR3 length: 12 amino acids. V was pared by 4 bases and J by 14 bases, with 10 bases of the junction left unmatched. CDR1 and CDR2 (germline): MNHEY, SVGAGI. The CDR3 nucleotides are TGTGCCAGCAGTTCGACAGGGTCTAACACCTTCTTT. Its translation is CASSSTGSNTFF.

This clonotype appeared many times. The V call is TRBV19, the J call TRBJ2-7; D perhaps matches TRBD1 (5 bases). The CDR3 consists of 13 residues. V dropped 4 bases and J dropped 5 bases, with 12 bases sitting between them. Germline CDR1 LNHDA, CDR2 SQIVND (reference sequence). The CDR3 sequence: CASSSQGRNEQYF. CDR3 nucleotides: TGTGCCAGTAGTAGTCAGGGAAGGAACGAGCAGTACTTC. Full variable domain (remainder filled in from reference TRBV19 and TRBJ2-7): DGGITQSPKYLFRKEGQNVTLSCEQNLNHDAMYWYRQDPGQGLRLIYYSQIVNDFQKGDIAEGYSVSREKKESFPLTVTSAQKNPTAFYLCASSSQGRNEQYFGPGTRLTVT.

This clonotype was counted only a few times. V gene TRBV12-3 or TRBV12-4 combines with J gene TRBJ1-1; D uncertain. This CDR3 spans 15 amino acids. Between the trimmed V and J ends, which lost 7 bases and 6 bases, there was a span of 21 bases. CDR3 sequence (DNA): TGTGCCAGCAAAGTATCGGTCCTTCCCGGGTCTGAAGCTTTCTTT. Its protein product is CASKVSVLPGSEAFF.

The chain recombines TRBV27 with TRBJ2-5, with 10 bases that match TRBD2. The CDR3 runs to 18 residues. The V and J ends lost 5 bases and 4 bases, in that order; junction bases with no gene match: 16. Germline CDR1 is MNHEY and CDR2 is SMNVEV (reference sequence). Here the CDR3 reads CASSIDTGTSVSGETQYF. The CDR3 bases are TGTGCCAGCAGTATCGACACCGGGACTAGCGTTAGTGGAGAGACCCAGTACTTC.

V is TRBV5-1 and J is TRBJ2-4; TRBD1 is a possible D gene (6 bases). The CDR3 consists of 15 residues. Germline lookup yields CDR1 SGHRS and CDR2 YFSETQ. Trimming left V 4 bases short and J 5 bases short, with 16 bases between. CDR3 bases: TGCGCCAGCAGCCCCGCCGGGACACCAGAAAACATTCAGTACTTC. Translation gives CASSPAGTPENIQYF.

The chain links TRBV18 to TRBJ1-2, with D perhaps matching TRBD1 (5 bases). CDR3 length: 17 amino acids. Germline CDR1 reads KGHSH; CDR2 reads LQKENI. Trimming took off 2 bases at V and 4 bases at J, with 20 bases between the two ends. CDR3 loop: CASSPFGTGDPSYGYTF. The CDR3 DNA is TGTGCCAGCTCACCATTTGGGACCGGGGACCCCTCCTATGGCTACACCTTC.

The chain is built from TRBV19 and TRBJ1-5; no clear D. Trimming took 7 bases from V and 2 from J, leaving 18 bases between them. CDR3 length equals 16 residues. CDR1 LNHDA and CDR2 SQIVND come from the germline V gene (reference sequence). This chain's CDR3 is CASNPYPRLGNQPQHF. In DNA, the CDR3 is TGTGCCAGTAACCCTTACCCGAGACTGGGCAATCAGCCCCAGCATTTT.

This chain uses TRBV7-9 with TRBJ1-6; D gene ambiguous. Deletions cut 5 bases from V and 10 bases from J, with 6 bases between. CDR3 length: 11 amino acids. Germline values: CDR1 SEHNR, CDR2 FQNEAQ (reference sequence). CDR3: CASSGMSPLHF. The CDR3 DNA reads as TGTGCCAGCAGCGGGATGTCACCCCTCCACTTT.

This clonotype was seen a handful of times. The chain joins TRBV12-3 or TRBV12-4 to TRBJ2-7; weak D call: TRBD1 (6 bases). This CDR3 has 14 residues. The germline V and J ends were trimmed by 1 base and 5 bases, with 12 bases remaining between them. CDR3 amino acids: CASSLEQGSHEQYF. CDR3 DNA sequence: TGTGCCAGCAGTTTAGAACAGGGTAGCCACGAGCAGTACTTC.

This chain uses TRBV6-5 with TRBJ1-5; a weak D match, TRBD1 (5 bases). CDR3 length equals 14 residues. The V gene's germline CDR1 is MNHEY and CDR2 SVGAGI. Trimming stripped 2 bases from V and 6 bases from J, with 11 bases between. The DNA of the CDR3 is TGTGCCAGCAGTTACGATAGGGGTGGTCAGCCCCAGCATTTT. As protein: CASSYDRGGQPQHF.

The J gene is TRBJ2-7, the V gene TRBV27; tentatively, D is TRBD1 or TRBD2 (7 bases each). The V end was cut by 4 bases, the J end by 0 bases, with 13 bases between. Germline lookup yields CDR1 MNHEY and CDR2 SMNVEV (reference sequence). CDR3 length equals 15 residues. The DNA of the CDR3 is TGTGCCAGCAGTTCCCCAGGGGGGGACTCCTACGAGCAGTACTTC. Its translation: CASSSPGGDSYEQYF.

The chain is built from TRBV18 and TRBJ1-1; perhaps TRBD1 as D (6 bases). Trimming took 4 bases from V and 0 from J, leaving 15 bases between them. Germline V gene sequence: CDR1 KGHSH, CDR2 LQKENI. The CDR3 covers 16 residues. The CDR3 DNA follows: TGTGCCAGCTCACTGGGCTCAGGGGCTTTGAACACTGAAGCTTTCTTT. Its translation is CASSLGSGALNTEAFF.

V and J are TRBV9 and TRBJ2-7, with TRBD2 as a possible D gene (5 bases). Germline assignment: CDR1 SGDLS and CDR2 YYNGEE. The CDR3 extends over 14 amino acids. V was cut by 0 bases and J by 6 bases, with 13 bases left in between. CDR3 loop: CASSVAVAGSEQYF. CDR3 DNA sequence: TGTGCCAGCAGCGTAGCGGTAGCTGGGAGCGAGCAGTACTTC. Using reference TRBV9 and TRBJ2-7 for the parts outside the CDR3, the full variable domain is DSGVTQTPKHLITATGQRVTLRCSPRSGDLSVYWYQQSLDQGLQFLIQYYNGEERAKGNILERFSAQQFPDLHSELNLSSLELGDSALYFCASSVAVAGSEQYFGPGTRLTVT.

The V and J genes are TRBV5-1 and TRBJ2-7; 8 bases are shared with TRBD1. Germline CDR1 is SGHRS and CDR2 is YFSETQ. The CDR3 length is 16 residues. The junction had 12 bases not matched to a gene; V was cut back by 6 bases and J by 1 base. The CDR3: CASTDQATGASYEQYF. CDR3 DNA sequence: TGCGCCAGCACCGATCAGGCGACAGGGGCATCCTACGAGCAGTACTTC.

This clonotype appeared many times. V usage is TRBV20-1 and J usage is TRBJ2-7, with 9 positions matching TRBD1. This CDR3 is built from 19 residues. V shed 0 bases and J 7 bases; nucleotides not matched to a gene: 22. Germline assignment: CDR1 DFQATT and CDR2 SNEGSKA (reference sequence). The CDR3 loop reads CSARDSFLRAQGAPGEQYF. In DNA, the CDR3 is TGCAGTGCTAGAGATTCGTTTTTAAGGGCACAGGGGGCGCCGGGTGAGCAGTACTTC.

This rearrangement joins TRBV28 to TRBJ2-2; D uncertain. Germline V gene data show CDR1 as MDHEN and CDR2 as SYDVKM. The CDR3 totals 13 residues. V lost 8 bases and J 7 bases, leaving 14 bases between the germline ends. The CDR3 reads CASLRRKGGELFF. DNA for the CDR3: TGTGCCAGCCTCCGAAGGAAGGGCGGGGAGCTGTTTTTT.

J is TRBJ2-5 and V is TRBV15; tentative D call: TRBD2 (6 bases). The V gene lost 3 bases and the J gene lost 3 bases, with 11 bases spanning the gap. The CDR3 has 14 residues. The germline CDR1 and CDR2 sequences are LNHNV and YYDKDF (reference sequence). DNA of the CDR3: TGTGCCACCAGCAGGGGGGGAGGAAAAGAGACCCAGTACTTC. Translating gives CATSRGGGKETQYF.

In this sample, this clonotype turned up many times. This chain uses TRBV12-3 or TRBV12-4 with TRBJ1-1, with 9 bases matching TRBD1. Trimming cost V 5 bases and J 4 bases; bases outside gene matches: 2. CDR3 length: 13 amino acids. For the CDR3, the DNA is TGTGCCAGCAGTGTGGGACAGGGCACTGAAGCTTTCTTT. Its protein product is CASSVGQGTEAFF.

The table lists this clonotype with many counts. The genes are TRBV10-3 and TRBJ1-1, with D possibly matching TRBD1 (5 bases). The CDR3 is made up of 15 amino acids. Germline CDR1 is ENHRY and CDR2 is SYGVKD. V lost 6 bases and J 5 bases, leaving 19 bases between the germline ends. The CDR3: CAIRGDGKKWTEAFF. In nucleotides, the CDR3 is TGTGCCATCAGGGGGGACGGCAAGAAGTGGACTGAAGCTTTCTTT.

This clonotype appeared many times. The rearrangement uses TRBV29-1 and TRBJ2-7; 9 bases fit TRBD2. V trimming: 1 base; J trimming: 3 bases; junction bases outside the gene matches: 4. Looked up from germline, CDR1 is SQVTM and CDR2 is ANQGSEA. The CDR3 contains 14 residues. The CDR3 loop reads CSVEGAGGLYEQYF. CDR3 nucleotides: TGCAGCGTTGAAGGCGCGGGGGGGCTCTACGAGCAGTACTTC.

The V and J genes are TRBV28 and TRBJ1-2; D gene ambiguous. The CDR3 contains 13 residues. The germline V and J ends were trimmed by 7 bases and 4 bases, with 13 bases remaining between them. The germline V gene has CDR1 MDHEN and CDR2 SYDVKM. CDR3 amino acids: CASTLEGAYGYTF. In DNA, the CDR3 is TGTGCCAGCACTCTCGAGGGAGCCTATGGCTACACCTTC.

Points on this clonotype: Given a much more abundant clone one base away, this may be a read error. The CDR3 region has the DNA TGTGCCAGCAGCCCGGACAAAACCTACGAGCAGTACTTC. Translating gives CASSPDKTYEQYF. The V gene is TRBV6-1, the J gene TRBJ2-7, with D maybe TRBD1 (5 bases). The V gene's germline CDR1 is MNHNS and CDR2 SASEGT. The V end lost 6 bases, the J end lost 2 bases, and 11 bases lay between the germline ends. The CDR3 covers 13 residues.

Many counts were recorded for this clonotype. The J gene is TRBJ2-2, the V gene TRBV6-5, with no clear D. In germline, CDR1 is MNHEY, CDR2 SVGAGI. The CDR3 is made up of 16 amino acids. Trimming removed 0 bases from V and 8 bases from J, with 16 bases in between. CDR3 DNA: TGTGCCAGCAGTTACTCGGGCCCCCCGGTGTCTGGGGAGCTGTTTTTT. This gives the protein CASSYSGPPVSGELFF.

This clonotype appeared a few times. The rearrangement joins TRBV12-3 or TRBV12-4 to TRBJ2-2; no clear D gene. The CDR3 is made up of 16 amino acids. The ends were cut back, 3 bases at V and 4 bases at J, with 15 bases in the middle. DNA of the CDR3: TGTGCCAGCAGTTTTTTGGAGCCTCAATCCACCGGGGAGCTGTTTTTT. Translated, it gives CASSFLEPQSTGELFF.